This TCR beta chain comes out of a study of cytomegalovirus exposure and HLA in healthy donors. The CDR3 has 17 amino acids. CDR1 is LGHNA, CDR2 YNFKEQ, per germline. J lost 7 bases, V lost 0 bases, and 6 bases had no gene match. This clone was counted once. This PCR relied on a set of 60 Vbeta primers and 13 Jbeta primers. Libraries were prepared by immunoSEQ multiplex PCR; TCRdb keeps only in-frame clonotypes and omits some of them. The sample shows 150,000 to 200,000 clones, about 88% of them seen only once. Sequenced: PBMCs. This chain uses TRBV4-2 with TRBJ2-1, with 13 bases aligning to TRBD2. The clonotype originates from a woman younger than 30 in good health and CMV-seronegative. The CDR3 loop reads CASSQDWGTSGKNEQFF. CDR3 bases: TGTGCCAGCAGCCAAGATTGGGGGACTAGCGGGAAAAATGAGCAGTTCTTC.